The subject of this entry is one TCR beta chain. Assay used: immunoSEQ multiplex PCR; TCRdb lists only in-frame clones, some missing. The profile shows about 300,000 clones, over 75% of them singletons. This entry comes from a study of blood T cell repertoires in COVID-19. V lost 7 bases and J 1 base, leaving 14 bases between the germline ends. CDR1 SGHRS and CDR2 YFSETQ come from the germline V gene. This CDR3 region has 14 residues. The V call is TRBV5-1, the J call TRBJ1-2; D not resolved. This receptor was taken from a man aged 25-45 years who had recovered from COVID-19. The source material was PBMCs or T cells enriched from blood (not recorded which). The CDR3 loop is CASAIGRSNYGYTF. As DNA, the CDR3 is TGCGCCAGCGCGATCGGCCGGAGTAACTATGGCTACACCTTC.